This T cell receptor (beta chain) appears in the sequencing data of a study of T cells after yellow fever vaccination. TCRdb re-called the 5' RACE reads with MiXCR, one entry per CDR3 protein. The sample records about 68,000 distinct CDR3 sequences, under 8% being singletons. Germline V gives CDR1 SGDLS, CDR2 YYNGEE. The V end was cut by 3 bases, the J end by 6 bases, with 12 bases between. The CDR3 is 14 amino acids. Study conclusions and caveats: Detected again after the booster were most primary-vaccination clones, at almost 97% CD4 and 80% to 90% CD8.

In its sample, this clonotype was seen many times. What it binds is unknown. Source: CD8+ T cells sorted from PBMCs, taken about 41 days after the first yellow fever vaccination. The chain couples TRBV9 to TRBJ2-2; D is possibly TRBD2 (7 bases). This TCR came from a man between 18 and 35 years old who received the YFV17D yellow fever vaccine. The CDR3 DNA reads as TGTGCCAGCAGCGCTATGGGGGGGCCCGGGGAGCTGTTTTTT. Its protein is CASSAMGGPGELFF.